The rows below give T cell receptor beta chains drawn from one sample of a study of T cell changes during pregnancy in multiple sclerosis. The table came from immunoSEQ multiplex PCR; TCRdb's copy has only in-frame clones and leaves some out. The repertoire holds about 64,000 clones, with roughly 90% as singletons. The specimen was peripheral blood, collected in the second trimester of pregnancy. These receptors were collected from a female donor with multiple sclerosis, enrolled in a pregnancy study. Both conserved end residues are part of each CDR3. A D gene is named only where the DNA matches it firmly.

cdr3_aa cdr3_nt d_call j_call cdr3_length v_call
CASSWRLGYEQYF TGTGCCAGCAGCTGGAGGCTTGGCTACGAGCAGTACTTC . TRBJ2-7 13 TRBV5-4
CASSRVGAYEQYF TGTGCCAGTAGTAGGGTAGGGGCCTACGAGCAGTACTTC . TRBJ2-7 13 TRBV19
CASSQDVRTAGTEAFF TGCGCCAGCAGCCAAGACGTCCGGACAGCCGGTACTGAAGCTTTCTTT . TRBJ1-1 16 TRBV4-1
CASGRGGAQYF TGTGCCAGTGGTCGGGGGGGGGCCCAGTACTTC TRBD2 TRBJ2-5 11 TRBV19
CASSREQGETEAFF TGTGCCAGCAGCCGAGAGCAGGGGGAGACTGAAGCTTTCTTT TRBD1 TRBJ1-1 14 TRBV16
CASSSNRGDSAADTQYF TGTGCCAGCAGCTCGAATAGGGGGGACAGCGCGGCGGATACGCAGTATTTT . TRBJ2-3 17 TRBV7-9
CASSSGIHRGRTSYNEQFF TGCGCCAGCAGCTCGGGGATCCACAGGGGGAGGACCTCCTACAATGAGCAGTTCTTC TRBD1 TRBJ2-1 19 TRBV5-1
CSVERTGTGNTIYF TGCAGCGTTGAAAGGACAGGGACTGGAAACACCATATATTTT TRBD1 TRBJ1-3 14 TRBV29-1
CASSWTEGANEKLFF TGCGCCAGCAGCTGGACAGAGGGGGCTAATGAAAAACTGTTTTTT . TRBJ1-4 15 TRBV5-1
CASSQVDREGTEAFF TGCGCCAGCAGCCAAGTGGACAGGGAAGGGACTGAAGCTTTCTTT TRBD1 TRBJ1-1 15 TRBV4-1
CASSLGASGRLAQYF TGTGCCAGCAGCTTGGGGGCTAGCGGGAGGTTGGCCCAGTACTTC TRBD2 TRBJ2-5 15 TRBV5-6
CASSGNGGASFF TGCGCCAGCAGTGGGAATGGGGGCGCCTCGTTCTTC . TRBJ2-1 12 TRBV5-1
CASREDRGGLYEQYF TGTGCCAGCAGAGAGGACAGGGGTGGCTTATACGAGCAGTACTTC TRBD1 TRBJ2-7 15 TRBV6-1
CASSTGQGPTDTQYF TGTGCCAGTAGTACGGGACAGGGGCCGACAGATACGCAGTATTTT TRBD1 TRBJ2-3 15 TRBV19
CASALSGTGPYEQYF TGTGCCAGCGCCCTATCCGGGACAGGGCCCTACGAGCAGTACTTC TRBD1 TRBJ2-7 15 TRBV6-4
CSVETSVSYNEQFF TGCAGCGTGGAAACTAGCGTCTCCTACAATGAGCAGTTCTTC TRBD2 TRBJ2-1 14 TRBV29-1
CASTQGIDTEAFF TGTGCCAGCACACAGGGGATAGACACTGAAGCTTTCTTT TRBD1 TRBJ1-1 13 TRBV18
CASKLDLNTEAFF TGTGCCAGCAAACTAGACTTGAACACTGAAGCTTTCTTT . TRBJ1-1 13 TRBV6-1
CATSIGGSGQGFNGYTF TGTGCCACCAGCATTGGGGGTAGTGGACAGGGGTTTAATGGCTACACCTTC TRBD1 TRBJ1-2 17 TRBV15
CASSPNSSNQPQHF TGTGCCAGCAGTCCTAACAGTAGCAATCAGCCCCAGCATTTT . TRBJ1-5 14 TRBV27
CASSSAVTGNEQFF TGTGCCAGCAGCTCTGCTGTGACGGGCAATGAGCAGTTCTTC . TRBJ2-1 14 TRBV5-4
CAWRLAGSGTQYF TGTGCCTGGAGATTAGCGGGATCGGGGACCCAGTACTTC TRBD2 TRBJ2-5 13 TRBV30